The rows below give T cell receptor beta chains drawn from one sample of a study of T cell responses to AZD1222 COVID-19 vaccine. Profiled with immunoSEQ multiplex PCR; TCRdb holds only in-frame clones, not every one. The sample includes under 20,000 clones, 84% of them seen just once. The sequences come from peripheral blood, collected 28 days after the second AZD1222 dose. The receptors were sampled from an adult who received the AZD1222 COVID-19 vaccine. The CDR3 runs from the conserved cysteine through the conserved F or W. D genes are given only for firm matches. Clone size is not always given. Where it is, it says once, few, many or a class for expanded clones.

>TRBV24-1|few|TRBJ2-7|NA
CATSRSGYYEQYF
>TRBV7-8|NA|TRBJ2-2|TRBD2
CASSFPTSGHIVTGELFF
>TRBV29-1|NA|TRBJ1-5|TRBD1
CSAKEGAGQPQHF
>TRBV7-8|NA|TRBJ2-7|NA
CASSLSMASEQYF
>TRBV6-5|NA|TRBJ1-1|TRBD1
CASSSTDRGKNTEAFF
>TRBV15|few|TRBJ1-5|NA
CATSRDSQGNQPQHF
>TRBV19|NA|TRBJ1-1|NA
CASKRDNRVAFF
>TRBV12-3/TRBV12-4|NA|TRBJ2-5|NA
CASSPGGEETQYF
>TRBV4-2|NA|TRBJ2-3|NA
CASSQALNSYTQYF
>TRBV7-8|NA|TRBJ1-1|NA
CASSLGRPEGAFF
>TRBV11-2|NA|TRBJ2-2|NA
CASRLPGTNTGELFF
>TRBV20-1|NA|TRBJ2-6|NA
CSASDISPGANVLTF
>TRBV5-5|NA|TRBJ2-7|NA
CASSLYGTVAYEQYF
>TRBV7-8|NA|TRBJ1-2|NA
CASSTADRTNYGYTF
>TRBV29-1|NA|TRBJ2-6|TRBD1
CSVDGQGNGANVLTF
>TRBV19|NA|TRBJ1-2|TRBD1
CASSHPGQGARYGYTF
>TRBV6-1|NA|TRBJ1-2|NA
CASSEAGTYGYTF
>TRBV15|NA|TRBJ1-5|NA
CATSRDRGEGNQPQHF
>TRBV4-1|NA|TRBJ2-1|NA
CASSLPRSNEQFF
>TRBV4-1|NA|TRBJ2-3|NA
CASSQQEGGTDTQYF
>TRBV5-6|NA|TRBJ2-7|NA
CASSPLGYEQYF
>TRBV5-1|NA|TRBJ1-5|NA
CASSLEAGERPQHF
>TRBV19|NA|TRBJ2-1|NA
CASSIAGGGNSYNEQFF
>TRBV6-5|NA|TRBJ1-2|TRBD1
CASRIRTGNDYGYTF
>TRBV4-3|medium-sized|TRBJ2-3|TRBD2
CASSHLLKTSGRITDTQYF
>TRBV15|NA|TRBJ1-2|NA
CATSSQGGRGYTF
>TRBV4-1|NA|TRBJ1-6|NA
CASSQGGAGKNSPLHF
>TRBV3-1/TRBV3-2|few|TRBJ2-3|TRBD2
CASSQNGLAGRGDTQYF
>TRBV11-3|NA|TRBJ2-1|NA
CASSHAPDSYNEQFF
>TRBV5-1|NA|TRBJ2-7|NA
CASSSDRPTYEQYF
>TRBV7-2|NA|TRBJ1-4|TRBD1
CASSGPGQGYEKLFF
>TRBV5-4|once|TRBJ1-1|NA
CASSLDTNTEAFF
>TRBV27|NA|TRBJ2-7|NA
CASSLRPETNEQYF
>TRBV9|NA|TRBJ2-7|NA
CASSVAIGYEQYF
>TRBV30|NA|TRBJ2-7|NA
CAWSDQWIYEQYF
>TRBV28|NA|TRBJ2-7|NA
CASSWALYEQYF
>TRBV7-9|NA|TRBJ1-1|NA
CASSFDGGGFGTEAFF
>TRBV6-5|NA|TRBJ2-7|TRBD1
CATRTGHYEQYF
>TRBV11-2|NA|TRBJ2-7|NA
CASSSSGNRYEQYF
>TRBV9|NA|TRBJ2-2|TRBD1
CASSARGQGTGELFF
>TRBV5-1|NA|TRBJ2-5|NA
CASSRDGETQYF
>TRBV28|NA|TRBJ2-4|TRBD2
CASSPSGLGIAKNIQYF
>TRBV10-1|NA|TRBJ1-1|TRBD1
CASSNRGPNTEAFF
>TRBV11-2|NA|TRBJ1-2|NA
CASSPRNSRLYGYTF
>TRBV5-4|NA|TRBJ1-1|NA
CASSLPIGYNTEAFF
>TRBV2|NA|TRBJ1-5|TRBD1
CASRGDSSNQPQHF
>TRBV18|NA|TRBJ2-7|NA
CASQQGNEQYF
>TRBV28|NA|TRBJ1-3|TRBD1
CASEPRGSPGNTIYF
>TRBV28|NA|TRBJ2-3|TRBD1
CASSSTGGGTDTQYF
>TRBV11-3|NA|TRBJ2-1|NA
CASSPAGYEQFF